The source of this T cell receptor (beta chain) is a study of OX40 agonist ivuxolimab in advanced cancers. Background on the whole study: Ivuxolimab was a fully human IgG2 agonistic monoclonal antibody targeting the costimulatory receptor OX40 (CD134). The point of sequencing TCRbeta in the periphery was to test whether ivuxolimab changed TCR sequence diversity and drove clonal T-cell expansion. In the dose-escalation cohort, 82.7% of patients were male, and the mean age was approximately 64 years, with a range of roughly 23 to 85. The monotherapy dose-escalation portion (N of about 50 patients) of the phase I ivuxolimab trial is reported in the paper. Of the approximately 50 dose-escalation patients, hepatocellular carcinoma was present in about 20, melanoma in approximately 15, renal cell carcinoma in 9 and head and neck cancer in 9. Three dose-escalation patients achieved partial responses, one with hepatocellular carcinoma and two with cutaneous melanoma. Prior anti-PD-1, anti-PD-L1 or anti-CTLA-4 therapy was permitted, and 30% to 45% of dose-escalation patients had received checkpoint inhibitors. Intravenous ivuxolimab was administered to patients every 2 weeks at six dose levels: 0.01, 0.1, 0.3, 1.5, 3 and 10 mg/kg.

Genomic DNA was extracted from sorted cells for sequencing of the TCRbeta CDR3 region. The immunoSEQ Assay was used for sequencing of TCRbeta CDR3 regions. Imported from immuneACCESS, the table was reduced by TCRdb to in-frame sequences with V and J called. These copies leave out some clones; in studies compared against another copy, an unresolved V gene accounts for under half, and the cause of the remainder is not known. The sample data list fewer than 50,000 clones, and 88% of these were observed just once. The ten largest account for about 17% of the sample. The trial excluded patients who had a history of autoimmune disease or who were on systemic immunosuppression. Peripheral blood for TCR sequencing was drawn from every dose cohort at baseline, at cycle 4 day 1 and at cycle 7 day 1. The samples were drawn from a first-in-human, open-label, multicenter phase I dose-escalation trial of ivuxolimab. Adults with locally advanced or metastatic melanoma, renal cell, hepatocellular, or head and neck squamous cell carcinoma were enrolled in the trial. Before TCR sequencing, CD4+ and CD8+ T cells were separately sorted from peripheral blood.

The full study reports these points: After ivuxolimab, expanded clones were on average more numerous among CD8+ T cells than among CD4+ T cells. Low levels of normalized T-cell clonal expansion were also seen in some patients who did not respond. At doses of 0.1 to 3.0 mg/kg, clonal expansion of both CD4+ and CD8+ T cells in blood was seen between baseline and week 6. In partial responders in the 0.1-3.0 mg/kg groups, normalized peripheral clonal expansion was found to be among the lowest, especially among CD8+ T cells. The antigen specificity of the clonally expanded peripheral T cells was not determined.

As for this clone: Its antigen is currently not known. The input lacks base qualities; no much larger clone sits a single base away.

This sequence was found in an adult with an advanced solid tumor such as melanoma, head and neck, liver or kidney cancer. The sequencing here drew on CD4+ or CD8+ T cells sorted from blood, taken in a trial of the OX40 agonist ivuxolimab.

The base sequence is TGCAGCGTTGAATTGCTAGCGGGGGAGCAAGAGACCCAGTACTTC. Its protein product is CSVELLAGEQETQYF. The sequence links TRBV29-1 to TRBJ2-5, and 10 junction bases match TRBD2. CDR1 SQVTM and CDR2 ANQGSEA were looked up in the germline V gene. Germline trimming amounts to 2 bases on V and 2 bases on J, with 5 as the count of junction bases outside the gene matches. The CDR3 numbers 15 residues from cysteine through phenylalanine. The entry retains the CDR3 DNA only, 45 bases that are in frame from base 1.